This T cell receptor beta chain was sequenced during a study of regulatory T cells in long-lasting Graves disease. The sample's time point: newly diagnosed GD, antithyroid drugs for less than 3 months. Extracted PBMC RNA gave rise to the TCR library. Combining iRepertoire HTBI primers with Arm-PCR of CDR3 regions, the authors built TCR beta libraries. MiXCR was run by TCRdb on the multiplex PCR reads, yielding one entry per CDR3 protein. This sample has 400,000 to 500,000 distinct CDR3 sequences, with approximately 16% found just once. This clonotype was seen only a few times. Trimming shortened V by 6 bases and J by 2 bases, and 21 bases separated the two germline ends. The CDR3 length is 16 residues. Germline CDR1 reads SGHRS; CDR2 reads YFSETQ. These data were also filed under a second study, of T cells in Graves' hyperthyroidism and ophthalmopathy.

This sequence originates from a woman between 40 and 50 years old with Graves disease. The sample consisted of peripheral blood mononuclear cells (PBMCs), taken at new diagnosis, from a patient treated with antithyroid drugs. V usage is TRBV5-1 and J usage is TRBJ2-7; D call uncertain. CDR3 DNA: TGCGCCAGCACTCCTCGGGCACGATCCTCAACCTACGAGCAGTACTTC. As protein: CASTPRARSSTYEQYF. The full variable domain, in which reference TRBV5-1 and TRBJ2-7 provide the parts outside the CDR3, is KAGVTQTPRYLIKTRGQQVTLSCSPISGHRSVSWYQQTPGQGLQFLFEYFSETQRNKGNFPGRFSGRQFSNSRSEMNVSTLELGDSALYLCASTPRARSSTYEQYFGPGTRLTVT.